The present T cell receptor (beta chain) was sequenced within a study of blood T cells in healthy people across ages (dated by TCRdb to the mid-2010s). About the investigation overall: Template switching captured roughly one uniquely barcoded TCR beta cDNA molecule per two T cells in model experiments. For two donors (one aged 18 to 29 and one aged 80 or older), the study analyzed two additional independent replicas of 1 million unique cDNA reads from the same blood draw. To track age-related changes in TCR beta repertoire diversity, the study relied on deep sequencing normalized with unique cDNA molecular identifiers. To avoid experimental bias, donors of different ages were spread randomly across the sequencing lanes. The donors were divided into four age groups: young (average around 16 years), middle-aged (around 41), aged (around 67) and long-lived (nearly 85). Study-level results and caveats: As age increased, observed TCR beta diversity per million T cells dropped in a roughly linear way, and a significant reduction was already evident by age around 41. A strong correlation was found between observed TCR beta diversity and the percentage of naive T cells measured by flow cytometry. Since profiling was done on bulk unsorted PBMCs, naive and antigen-experienced compartments could not be conclusively compared. Total diversity estimates from one million sequenced T cells were considered lower bounds and underestimates. Compared with the aged group, the long-lived group had more naive CD4+ T cells, fewer expanded clones and increased TCR diversity, a pattern suggesting age selection. Because donor CMV infection status was unknown, age-related changes in expanded clonotypes were potentially confounded.

Systemically healthy Caucasian individuals from Russia, 39 in total and aged about 6 to 95 years, were included as donors. Each donor gave around 9.5 milliliters of peripheral blood, collected into EDTA-treated Vacutainer tubes. Ficoll-Paque density-gradient centrifugation was used to isolate PBMCs, with at least 7 million obtained per sample. Total RNA, at least 5 micrograms per sample, was extracted from PBMCs with Trizol reagent. For every donor, an aliquot of PBMCs went through flow cytometry to measure the percentages of naive CD45RAhigh/CD27high T cells. Libraries were made using 5' RACE. A second PCR of about 6 to 11 cycles was run with a J-beta primer mix and a sample-barcoded 5' primer. A template-switch 5' adaptor carrying 12 random nucleotides introduced a unique molecular identifier onto each TCR beta cDNA molecule. Each sample yielded at least 2.5 million CDR3-containing paired-end reads. First-strand cDNA synthesis was performed from all RNA using the Mint cDNA synthesis kit, with priming by a TRBC-specific oligonucleotide. After uracil-DNA glycosylase treatment, a first 18-cycle PCR used universal primers M1SS and BC2_uni_R on all cDNA. In the source study's methods: Each sample was normalized by randomly selecting 1 million high-quality reads, each carrying a distinct molecular identifier. Instead of being binned into consensus sequences, reads that shared molecular identifiers were thrown out. MiTCR, with a Q25 quality threshold and the strictest error-elimination algorithm, was used for CDR3 identification, clonotype clustering and error correction. A nonparametric unseen species model with Euler transformation was used to estimate a lower bound on total TCR beta diversity. Starting from the raw public reads, TCRdb applied fastp trimming at Q25, assembled clones with MiXCR and retained in-frame beta chains. Entries that share a CDR3 protein sequence are merged under the most common genes and DNA. The V and J calls reflect TCRdb's pipeline rather than the authors' work. The sample yields 1.5 million to 2 million distinct CDR3 sequences; around 40% were counted once. The ten biggest clones cover 20% to 25% of the sample.

This clonotype appeared a few times. Its antigen is still unknown. It has no much larger one-base neighbor in the sample; base qualities were not kept. Trimming takes 4 bases from V and 0 bases from J, and the germline ends sit 12 bases apart. The CDR3 sequence holds 15 residues, the cysteine and phenylalanine included. Of the read, only the CDR3 DNA is kept; its 45 bases are in frame from base 1. The germline V gene yields SGHRS for CDR1 and YFSETQ for CDR2. The sequence joins TRBV5-1 to TRBJ2-3, with the identity of the D gene unclear. This receptor was identified in a human donor in good health. Sequenced material: blood. The bases are TGCGCCAGCAGCCTCACCCCCGCTAGCACAGATACGCAGTATTTT. Translated, it gives CASSLTPASTDTQYF.